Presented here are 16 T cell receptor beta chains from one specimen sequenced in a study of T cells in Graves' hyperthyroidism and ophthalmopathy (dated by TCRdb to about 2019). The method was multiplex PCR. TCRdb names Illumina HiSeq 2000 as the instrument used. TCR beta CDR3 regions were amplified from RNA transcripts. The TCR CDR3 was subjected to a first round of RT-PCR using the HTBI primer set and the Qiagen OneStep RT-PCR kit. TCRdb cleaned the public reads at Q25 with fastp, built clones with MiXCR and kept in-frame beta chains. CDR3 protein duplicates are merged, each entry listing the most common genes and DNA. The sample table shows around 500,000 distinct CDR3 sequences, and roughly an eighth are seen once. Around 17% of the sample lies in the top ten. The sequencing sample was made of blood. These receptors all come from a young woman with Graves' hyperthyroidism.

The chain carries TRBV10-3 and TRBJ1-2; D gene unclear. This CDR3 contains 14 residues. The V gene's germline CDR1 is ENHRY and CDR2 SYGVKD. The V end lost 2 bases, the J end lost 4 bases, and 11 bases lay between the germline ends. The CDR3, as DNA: TGTGCCATCAGTGAGGGCAGACGGACCTATGGCTACACCTTC. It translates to CAISEGRRTYGYTF.

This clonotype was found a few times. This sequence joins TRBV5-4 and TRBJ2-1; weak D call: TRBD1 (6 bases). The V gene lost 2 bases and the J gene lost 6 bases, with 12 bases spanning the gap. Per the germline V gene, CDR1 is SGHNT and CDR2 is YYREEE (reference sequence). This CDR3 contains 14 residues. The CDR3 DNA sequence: TGTGCCAGCAGCTTACCCGGACAGTTCAATGAGCAGTTCTTC. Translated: CASSLPGQFNEQFF. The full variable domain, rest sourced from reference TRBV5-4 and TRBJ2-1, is ETGVTQSPTHLIKTRGQQVTLRCSSQSGHNTVSWYQQALGQGPQFIFQYYREEENGRGNFPPRFSGLQFPNYSSELNVNALELDDSALYLCASSLPGQFNEQFFGPGTRLTVL.

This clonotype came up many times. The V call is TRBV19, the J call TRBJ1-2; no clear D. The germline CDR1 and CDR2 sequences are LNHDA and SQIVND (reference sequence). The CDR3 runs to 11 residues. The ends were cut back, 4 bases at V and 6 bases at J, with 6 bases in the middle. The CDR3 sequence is CASSTGDGYTF. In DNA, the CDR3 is TGTGCCAGTAGTACCGGGGATGGCTACACCTTC.

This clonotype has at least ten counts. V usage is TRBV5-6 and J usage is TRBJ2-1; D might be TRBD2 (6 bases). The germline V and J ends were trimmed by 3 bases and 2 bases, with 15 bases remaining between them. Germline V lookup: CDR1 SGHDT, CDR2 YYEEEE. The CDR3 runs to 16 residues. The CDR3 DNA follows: TGTGCCAGCAGCTCTAGCGCAAGCGGACCCTACAATGAGCAGTTCTTC. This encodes CASSSSASGPYNEQFF.

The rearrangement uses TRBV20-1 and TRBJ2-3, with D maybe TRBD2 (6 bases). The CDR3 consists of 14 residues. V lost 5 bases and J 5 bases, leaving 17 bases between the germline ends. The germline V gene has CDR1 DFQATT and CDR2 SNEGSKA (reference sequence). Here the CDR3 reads CSAPPGGAGDTQYF. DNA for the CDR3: TGCAGTGCTCCCCCCGGCGGGGCTGGAGATACGCAGTATTTT.

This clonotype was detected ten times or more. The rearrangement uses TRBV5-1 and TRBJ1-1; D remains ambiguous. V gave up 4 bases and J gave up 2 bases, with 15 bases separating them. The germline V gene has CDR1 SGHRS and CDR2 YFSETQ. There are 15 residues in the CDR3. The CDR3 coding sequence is TGCGCCAGCAGCGCCCCCCAACAAGGAAACACTGAAGCTTTCTTT. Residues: CASSAPQQGNTEAFF.

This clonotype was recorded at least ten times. The CDR3 DNA reads TGTGCCAGCAGCCAAGTCAACAGCTTCTATGGCTACACCTTC. This sequence encodes CASSQVNSFYGYTF. The gene calls are TRBV3-1 and TRBJ1-2; D is unresolved. V shed 1 base and J shed 4 bases, with 10 bases lying between them. Germline V gives CDR1 LGHDT, CDR2 YNNKEL (reference sequence). There are 14 residues in the CDR3. Variable domain in full (rest from reference TRBV3-1 and TRBJ1-2): DTAVSQTPKYLVTQMGNDKSIKCEQNLGHDTMYWYKQDSKKFLKIMFSYNNKELIINETVPNRFSPKSPDKAHLNLHINSLELGDSAVYFCASSQVNSFYGYTFGSGTRLTVV.

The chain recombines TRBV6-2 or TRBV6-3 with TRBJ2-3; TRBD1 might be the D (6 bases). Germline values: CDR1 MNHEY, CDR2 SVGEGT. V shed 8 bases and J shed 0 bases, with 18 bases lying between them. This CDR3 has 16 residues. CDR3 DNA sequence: TGTGCCAGCGGAGAACAGGGACCATCTAGCACAGATACGCAGTATTTT. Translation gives CASGEQGPSSTDTQYF.

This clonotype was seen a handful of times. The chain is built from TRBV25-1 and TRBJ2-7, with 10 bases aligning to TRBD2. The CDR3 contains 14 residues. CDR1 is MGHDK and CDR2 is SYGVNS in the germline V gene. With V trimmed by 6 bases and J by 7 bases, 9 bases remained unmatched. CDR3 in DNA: TGTGCCAGCAGGGGTCTAGCGGGAGTCTTGGAGCAGTACGTC. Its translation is CASRGLAGVLEQYV.

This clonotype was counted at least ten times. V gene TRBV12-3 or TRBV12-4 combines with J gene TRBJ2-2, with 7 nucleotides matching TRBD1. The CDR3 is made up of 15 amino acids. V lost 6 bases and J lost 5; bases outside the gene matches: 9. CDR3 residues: CASRLDRAGTGELFF. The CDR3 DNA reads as TGTGCCAGCAGACTTGACAGGGCTGGGACCGGGGAGCTGTTTTTT.

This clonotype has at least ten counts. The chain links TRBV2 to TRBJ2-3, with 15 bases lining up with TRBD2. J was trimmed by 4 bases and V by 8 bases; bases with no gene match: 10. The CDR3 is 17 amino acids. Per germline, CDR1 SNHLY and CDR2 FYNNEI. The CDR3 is CASRQGLAGGPPDTQYF. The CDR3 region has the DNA TGTGCCAGCCGCCAGGGACTAGCGGGAGGACCCCCAGATACGCAGTATTTT.

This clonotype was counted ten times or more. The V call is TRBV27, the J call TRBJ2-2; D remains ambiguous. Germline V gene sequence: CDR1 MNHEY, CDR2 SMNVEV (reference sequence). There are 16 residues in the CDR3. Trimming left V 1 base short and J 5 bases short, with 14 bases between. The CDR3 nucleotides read TGTGCCAGCAGTTTATGGGGTCAAGGTGGAACCGGGGAGCTGTTTTTT. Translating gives CASSLWGQGGTGELFF.

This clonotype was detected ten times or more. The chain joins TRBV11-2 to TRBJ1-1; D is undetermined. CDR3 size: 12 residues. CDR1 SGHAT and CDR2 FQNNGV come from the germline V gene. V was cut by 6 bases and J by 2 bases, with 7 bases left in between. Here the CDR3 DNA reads TGTGCCAGCAGGCCTTATAACACTGAAGCTTTCTTT. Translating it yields CASRPYNTEAFF. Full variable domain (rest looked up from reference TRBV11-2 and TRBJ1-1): EAGVAQSPRYKIIEKRQSVAFWCNPISGHATLYWYQQILGQGPKLLIQFQNNGVVDDSQLPKDRFSAERLKGVDSTLKIQPAKLEDSAVYLCASRPYNTEAFFGQGTRLTVV.

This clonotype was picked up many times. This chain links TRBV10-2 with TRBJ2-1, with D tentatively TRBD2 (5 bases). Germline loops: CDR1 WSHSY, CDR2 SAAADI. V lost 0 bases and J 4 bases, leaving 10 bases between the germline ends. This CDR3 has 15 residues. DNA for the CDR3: TGCGCCAGCAGTGAGTCCGAGGGTTCATACAATGAGCAGTTCTTC. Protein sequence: CASSESEGSYNEQFF.

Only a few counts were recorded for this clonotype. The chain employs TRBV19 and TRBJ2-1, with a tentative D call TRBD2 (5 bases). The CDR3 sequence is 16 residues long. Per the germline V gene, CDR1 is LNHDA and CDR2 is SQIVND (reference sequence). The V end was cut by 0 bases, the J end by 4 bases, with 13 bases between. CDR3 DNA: TGTGCCAGTAGTATAGAAGGCAGGACTCAGTACAATGAGCAGTTCTTC. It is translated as CASSIEGRTQYNEQFF.

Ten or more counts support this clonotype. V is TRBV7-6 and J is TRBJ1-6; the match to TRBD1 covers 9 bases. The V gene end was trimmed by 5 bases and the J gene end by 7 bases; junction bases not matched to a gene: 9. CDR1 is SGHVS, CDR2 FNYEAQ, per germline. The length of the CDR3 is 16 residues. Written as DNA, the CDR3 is TGTGCCAGCAGCCGCTTTGGACAGGGGACGAATTCACCCCTCCACTTT. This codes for CASSRFGQGTNSPLHF.